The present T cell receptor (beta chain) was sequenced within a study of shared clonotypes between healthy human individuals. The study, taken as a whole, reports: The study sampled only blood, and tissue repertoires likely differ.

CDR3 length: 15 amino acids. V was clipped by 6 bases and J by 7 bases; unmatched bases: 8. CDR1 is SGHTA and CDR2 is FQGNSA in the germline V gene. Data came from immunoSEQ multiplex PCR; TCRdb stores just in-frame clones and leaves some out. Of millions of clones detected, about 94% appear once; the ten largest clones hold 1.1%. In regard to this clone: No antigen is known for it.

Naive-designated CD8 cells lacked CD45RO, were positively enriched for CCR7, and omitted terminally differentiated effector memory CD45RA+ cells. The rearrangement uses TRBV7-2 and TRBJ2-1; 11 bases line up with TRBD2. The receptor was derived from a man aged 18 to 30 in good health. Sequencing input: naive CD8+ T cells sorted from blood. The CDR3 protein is CASRLAGVGLNEQFF. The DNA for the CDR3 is TGTGCCAGCAGACTAGCGGGGGTGGGCTTAAATGAGCAGTTCTTC.